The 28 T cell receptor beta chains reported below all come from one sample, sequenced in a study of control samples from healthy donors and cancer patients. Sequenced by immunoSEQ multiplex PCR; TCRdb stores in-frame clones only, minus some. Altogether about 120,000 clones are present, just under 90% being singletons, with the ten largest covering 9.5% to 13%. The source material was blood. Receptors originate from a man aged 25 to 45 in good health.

In DNA, the CDR3 is TGTGCCAGCAGTTTAGGGGGGCAGAACACTGAAGCTTTCTTT. Translated: CASSLGGQNTEAFF. The rearrangement links TRBV28 to TRBJ1-1; D is possibly TRBD1 (6 bases). Trimming took off 2 bases at V and 1 base at J, with 8 bases between the two ends. Germline assignment: CDR1 MDHEN and CDR2 SYDVKM. This CDR3 has 14 amino acids.

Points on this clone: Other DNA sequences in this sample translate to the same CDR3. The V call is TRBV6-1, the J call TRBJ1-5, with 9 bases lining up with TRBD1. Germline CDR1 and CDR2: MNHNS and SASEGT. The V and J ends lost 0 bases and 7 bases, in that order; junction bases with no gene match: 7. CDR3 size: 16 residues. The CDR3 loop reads CASSEAPGQGYQPQHF. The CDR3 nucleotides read TGTGCCAGCAGTGAAGCACCGGGACAGGGCTACCAGCCCCAGCATTTT.

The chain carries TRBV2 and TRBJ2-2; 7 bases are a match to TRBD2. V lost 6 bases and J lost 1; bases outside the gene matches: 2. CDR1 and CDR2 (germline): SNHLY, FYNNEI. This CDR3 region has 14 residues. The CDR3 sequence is CASRRGMNTGELFF. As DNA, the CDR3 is TGTGCCAGCAGGCGGGGGATGAACACCGGGGAGCTGTTTTTT.

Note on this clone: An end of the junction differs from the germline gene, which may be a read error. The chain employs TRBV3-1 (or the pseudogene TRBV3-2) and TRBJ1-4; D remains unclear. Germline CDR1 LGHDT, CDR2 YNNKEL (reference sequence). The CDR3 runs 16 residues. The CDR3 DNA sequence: TGTGCCAGCAGCCAAGATTCAGGACCCTCCCTACCCCTTGTGATTTTT. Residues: CASSQDSGPSLPLVIF.

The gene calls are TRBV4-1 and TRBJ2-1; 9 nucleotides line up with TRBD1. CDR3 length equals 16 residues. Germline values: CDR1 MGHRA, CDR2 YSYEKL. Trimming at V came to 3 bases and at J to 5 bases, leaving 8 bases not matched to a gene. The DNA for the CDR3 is TGCGCCAGCAGCCATCCGGACAGGGGTTTCGACAATGAGCAGTTCTTC. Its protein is CASSHPDRGFDNEQFF.

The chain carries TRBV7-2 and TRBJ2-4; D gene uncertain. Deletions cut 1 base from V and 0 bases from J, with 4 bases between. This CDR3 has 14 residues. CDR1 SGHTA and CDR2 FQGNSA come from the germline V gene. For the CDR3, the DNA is TGTGCCAGCAGCTTAGGTGGAGCCAAAAACATTCAGTACTTC. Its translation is CASSLGGAKNIQYF.

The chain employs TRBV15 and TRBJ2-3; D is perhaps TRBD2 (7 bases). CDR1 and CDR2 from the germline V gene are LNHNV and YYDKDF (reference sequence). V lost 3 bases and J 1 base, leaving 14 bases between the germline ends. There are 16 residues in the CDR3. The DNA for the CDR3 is TGTGCCACCAGCAGGGGGGGGGACACCCGCACAGATACGCAGTATTTT. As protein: CATSRGGDTRTDTQYF. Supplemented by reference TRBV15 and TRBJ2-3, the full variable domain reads DAMVIQNPRYQVTQFGKPVTLSCSQTLNHNVMYWYQQKSSQAPKLLFHYYDKDFNNEADTPDNFQSRRPNTSFCFLDIRSPGLGDTAMYLCATSRGGDTRTDTQYFGPGTRLTVL.

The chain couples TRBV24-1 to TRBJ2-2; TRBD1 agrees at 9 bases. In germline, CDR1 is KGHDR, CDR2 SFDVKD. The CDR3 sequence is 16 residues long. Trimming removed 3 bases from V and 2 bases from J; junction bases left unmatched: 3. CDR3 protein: CATSDPQGANTGELFF. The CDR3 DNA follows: TGTGCCACCAGTGATCCACAGGGGGCTAACACCGGGGAGCTGTTTTTT.

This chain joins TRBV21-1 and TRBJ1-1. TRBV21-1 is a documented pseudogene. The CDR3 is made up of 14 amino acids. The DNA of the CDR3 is TGTGCCAGCAGCAAGAGGACCTTGAACACTGAAGCTTTCTTT. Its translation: CASSKRTLNTEAFF.

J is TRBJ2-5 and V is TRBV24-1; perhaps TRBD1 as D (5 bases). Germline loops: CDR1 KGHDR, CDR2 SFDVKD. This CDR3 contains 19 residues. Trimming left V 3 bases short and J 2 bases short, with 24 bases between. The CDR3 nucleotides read TGTGCCACCAGTGATCAAACAGGTCGGTCGTCTGGAGCACAAGAGACCCAGTACTTC. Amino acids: CATSDQTGRSSGAQETQYF.

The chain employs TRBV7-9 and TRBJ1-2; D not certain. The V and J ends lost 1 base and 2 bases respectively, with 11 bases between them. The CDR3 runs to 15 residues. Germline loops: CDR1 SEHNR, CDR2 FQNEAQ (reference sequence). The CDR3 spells CASSLGATENYGYTF. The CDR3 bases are TGTGCCAGCAGCTTAGGGGCCACAGAAAACTATGGCTACACCTTC.

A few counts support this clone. The chain's CDR3 is CASSEIHQSLDGYTF. The CDR3 DNA reads TGTGCCAGCAGTGAAATTCATCAGAGCCTAGACGGCTACACCTTC. This chain connects TRBV2 to TRBJ1-2; D gene unclear. Trimming pared 2 bases from V and 8 bases from J, leaving 18 bases between. The CDR3 has 15 residues. Germline V gene data show CDR1 as SNHLY and CDR2 as FYNNEI.

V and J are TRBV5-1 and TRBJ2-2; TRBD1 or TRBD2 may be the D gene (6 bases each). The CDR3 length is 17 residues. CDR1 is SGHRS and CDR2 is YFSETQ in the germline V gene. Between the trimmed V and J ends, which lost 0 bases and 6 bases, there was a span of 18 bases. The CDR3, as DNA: TGCGCCAGCAGCTTGGATACGGGGGCGGTTTTATCCGGGGAGCTGTTTTTT. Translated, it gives CASSLDTGAVLSGELFF.

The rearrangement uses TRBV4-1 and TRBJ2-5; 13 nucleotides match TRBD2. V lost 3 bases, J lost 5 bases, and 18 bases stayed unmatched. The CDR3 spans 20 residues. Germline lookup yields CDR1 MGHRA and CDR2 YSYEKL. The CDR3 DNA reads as TGCGCCAGCAGCCAGGGTCGACTAGCGGGGGGCCGAGGGGCGAGGGAGACCCAGTACTTC. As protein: CASSQGRLAGGRGARETQYF.

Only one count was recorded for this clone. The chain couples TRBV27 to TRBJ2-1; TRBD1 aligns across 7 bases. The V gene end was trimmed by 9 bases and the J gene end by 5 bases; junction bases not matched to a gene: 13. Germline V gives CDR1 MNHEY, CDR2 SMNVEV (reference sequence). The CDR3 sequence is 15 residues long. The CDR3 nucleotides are TGTGCCAGTAGCAGTAGACGGGACAGTGACAATGAGCAGTTCTTC. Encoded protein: CASSSRRDSDNEQFF.

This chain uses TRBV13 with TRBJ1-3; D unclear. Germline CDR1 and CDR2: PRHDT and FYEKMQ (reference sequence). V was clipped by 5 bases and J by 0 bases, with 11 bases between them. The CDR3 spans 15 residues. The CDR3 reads CASSPPGYSGNTIYF. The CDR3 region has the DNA TGTGCCAGCAGCCCGCCAGGCTACTCTGGAAACACCATATATTTT.

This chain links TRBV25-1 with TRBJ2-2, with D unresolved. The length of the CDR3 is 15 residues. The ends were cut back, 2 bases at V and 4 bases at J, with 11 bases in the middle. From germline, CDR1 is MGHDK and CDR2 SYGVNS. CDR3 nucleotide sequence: TGTGCCAGCAGTGAAGTCGGCCGGACCACCGGGGAGCTGTTTTTT. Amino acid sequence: CASSEVGRTTGELFF. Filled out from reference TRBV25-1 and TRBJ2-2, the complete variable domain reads EADIYQTPRYLVIGTGKKITLECSQTMGHDKMYWYQQDPGMELHLIHYSYGVNSTEKGDLSSESTVSRIRTEHFPLTLESARPSHTSQYLCASSEVGRTTGELFFGEGSRLTVL.

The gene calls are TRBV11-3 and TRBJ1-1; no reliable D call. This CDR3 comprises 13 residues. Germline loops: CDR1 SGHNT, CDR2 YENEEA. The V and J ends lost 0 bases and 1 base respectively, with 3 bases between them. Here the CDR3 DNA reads TGTGCCAGCAGCTTAGACAGGAACACTGAAGCTTTCTTT. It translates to CASSLDRNTEAFF.

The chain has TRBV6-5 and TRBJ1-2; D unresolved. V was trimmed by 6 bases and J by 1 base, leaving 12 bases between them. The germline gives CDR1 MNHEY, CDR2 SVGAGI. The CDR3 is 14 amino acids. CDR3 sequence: CASSSGGINYGYTF. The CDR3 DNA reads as TGTGCCAGCAGCTCAGGTGGCATTAACTATGGCTACACCTTC.

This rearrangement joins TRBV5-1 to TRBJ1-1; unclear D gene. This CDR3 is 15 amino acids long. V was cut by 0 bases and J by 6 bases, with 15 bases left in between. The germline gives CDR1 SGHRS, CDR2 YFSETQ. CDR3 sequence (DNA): TGCGCCAGCAGCTTGGTAAGGGCAACCAGCGCTGAAGCTTTCTTT. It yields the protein CASSLVRATSAEAFF. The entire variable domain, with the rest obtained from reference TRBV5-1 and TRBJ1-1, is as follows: KAGVTQTPRYLIKTRGQQVTLSCSPISGHRSVSWYQQTPGQGLQFLFEYFSETQRNKGNFPGRFSGRQFSNSRSEMNVSTLELGDSALYLCASSLVRATSAEAFFGQGTRLTVV.

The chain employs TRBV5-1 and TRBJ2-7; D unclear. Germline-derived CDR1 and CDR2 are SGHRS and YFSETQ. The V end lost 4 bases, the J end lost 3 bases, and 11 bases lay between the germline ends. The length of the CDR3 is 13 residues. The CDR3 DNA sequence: TGCGCCAGCAGCCGTGGTCAGAACTACGAGCAGTACTTC. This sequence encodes CASSRGQNYEQYF.

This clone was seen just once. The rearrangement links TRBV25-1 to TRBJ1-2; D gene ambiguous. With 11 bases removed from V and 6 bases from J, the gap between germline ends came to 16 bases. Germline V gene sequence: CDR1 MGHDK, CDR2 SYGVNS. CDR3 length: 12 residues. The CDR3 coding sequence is TGTGCCTGCCAAGGGAGGACCCATGGCTACACCTTC. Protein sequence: CACQGRTHGYTF.

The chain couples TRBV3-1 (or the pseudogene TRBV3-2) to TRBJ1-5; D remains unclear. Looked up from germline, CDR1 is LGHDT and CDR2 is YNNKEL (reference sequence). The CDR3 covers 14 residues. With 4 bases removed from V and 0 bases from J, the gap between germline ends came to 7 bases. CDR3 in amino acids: CASSLGNSNQPQHF. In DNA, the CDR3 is TGTGCCAGCAGCCTAGGGAATAGCAATCAGCCCCAGCATTTT.

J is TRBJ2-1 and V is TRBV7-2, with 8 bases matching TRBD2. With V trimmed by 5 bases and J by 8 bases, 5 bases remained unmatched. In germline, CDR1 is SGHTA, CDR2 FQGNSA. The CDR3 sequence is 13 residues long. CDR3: CASSPGLVYEQFF. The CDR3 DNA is TGTGCCAGCAGCCCGGGACTAGTGTATGAGCAGTTCTTC.

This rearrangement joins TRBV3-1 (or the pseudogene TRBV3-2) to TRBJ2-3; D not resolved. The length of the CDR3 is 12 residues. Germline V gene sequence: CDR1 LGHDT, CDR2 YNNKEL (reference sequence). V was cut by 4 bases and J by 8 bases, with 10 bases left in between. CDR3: CASSPSEGTQYF. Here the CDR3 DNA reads TGTGCCAGCAGCCCGAGCGAAGGTACGCAGTATTTT.

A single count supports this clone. DNA for the CDR3: TGTGCCAGCAGTTTACAGGCCTCGGATCAGCCCCAGCATTTT. This codes for CASSLQASDQPQHF. The chain combines TRBV6-6 with TRBJ1-5; D is possibly TRBD1 (5 bases). V gave up 4 bases and J gave up 5 bases, with 12 bases separating them. Germline lookup yields CDR1 MNHNY and CDR2 SVGAGI (reference sequence). The CDR3 has 14 amino acids.

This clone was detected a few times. Here the CDR3 DNA reads TGCAGCGCGCAGGGGGGGAGCAATCAGCCCCAGCATTTT. Translation: CSAQGGSNQPQHF. This rearrangement joins TRBV29-1 to TRBJ1-5, with TRBD1 matching over 7 bases. The CDR3 loop spans 13 amino acids. Germline V gene lookup returns CDR1 SQVTM and CDR2 ANQGSEA. V shed 7 bases, J shed 1 base, and the junction held 4 bases outside the gene matches.

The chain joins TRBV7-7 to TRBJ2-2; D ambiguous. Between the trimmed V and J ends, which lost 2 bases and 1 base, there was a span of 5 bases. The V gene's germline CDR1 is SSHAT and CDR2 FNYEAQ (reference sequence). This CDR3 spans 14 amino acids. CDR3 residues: CASSLNGNTGELFF. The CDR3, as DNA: TGTGCCAGCAGCTTAAATGGGAACACCGGGGAGCTGTTTTTT.